The text below deals with one T cell receptor (beta chain). These data come from a study of blood T cell repertoires in COVID-19. CDR3 size: 13 residues. Germline CDR1 and CDR2: GTSNPN and SVGIG (reference sequence). With V trimmed by 8 bases and J by 4 bases, 8 bases remained unmatched. Authors' processing steps: Estimation of nucleated cell counts was performed using reference gene primer amplification. The assay was immunoSEQ multiplex PCR, and TCRdb's table has in-frame clones only and misses some. V and J calls and clone size are copied from that table; D and trimming were computed from the DNA. Found here are some 350,000 clones, 89% of them singletons; the top ten hold approximately 3%.

This chain joins TRBV30 and TRBJ1-1; 9 bases are shared with TRBD1. Sequenced input: peripheral blood. The sequence was collected from a woman between 25 and 40 years old with COVID-19, enrolled during active disease. Here the CDR3 reads CASDRGGSTEAFF. CDR3 coding DNA: TGTGCCAGTGACAGGGGGGGTAGCACTGAAGCTTTCTTT.